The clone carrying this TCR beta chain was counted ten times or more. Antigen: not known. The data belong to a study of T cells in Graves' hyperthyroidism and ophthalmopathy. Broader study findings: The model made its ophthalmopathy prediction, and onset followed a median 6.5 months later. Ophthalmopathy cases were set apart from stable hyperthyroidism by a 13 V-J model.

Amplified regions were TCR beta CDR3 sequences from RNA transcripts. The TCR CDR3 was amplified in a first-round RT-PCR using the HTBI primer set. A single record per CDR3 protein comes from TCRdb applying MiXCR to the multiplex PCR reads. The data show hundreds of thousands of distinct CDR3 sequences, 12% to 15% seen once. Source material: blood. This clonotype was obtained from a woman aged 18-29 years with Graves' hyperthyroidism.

Here the CDR3 reads CASSSLDNTDTQYF. The DNA for the CDR3 is TGTGCCAGCAGCTCCTTGGACAACACAGATACGCAGTATTTT. This rearrangement joins TRBV7-2 to TRBJ2-3; D might be TRBD1 (5 bases). Germline lookup yields CDR1 SGHTA and CDR2 FQGNSA. Trimming cost V 4 bases and J 2 bases, with 10 bases left between them. CDR3 size: 14 residues.